The 24 T cell receptor beta chains below come from one sample, sequenced in a study of T cell repertoires in cytomegalovirus infection. TCRdb fed the reads into MiXCR, producing one record per CDR3 protein. The repertoire includes 250,000 or so distinct CDR3 sequences, about 12% of them detected once, and 1.5% to 2% sits in the top ten. The source material was PBMCs. All receptors come from a human donor in good health (CMV status not recorded). Some clones in this sample may be carry-over from other donors' samples.

This clonotype has at least ten counts. The rearrangement uses TRBV11-3 and TRBJ2-7, with D unclear. The CDR3 contains 14 residues. Germline loops: CDR1 SGHNT, CDR2 YENEEA. The V and J ends lost 0 bases and 1 base respectively, with 7 bases between them. CDR3 DNA: TGTGCCAGCAGCTTAGATGGGTTTTCCTACGAGCAGTACTTC. Translation gives CASSLDGFSYEQYF.

This clonotype was picked up a small number of times. The genes are TRBV6-1 and TRBJ2-7; 7 bases line up with TRBD2. J lost 0 bases, V lost 1 base, and 0 bases had no gene match. CDR1 is MNHNS, CDR2 SASEGT, per germline. CDR3 length equals 14 residues. CDR3 amino acids: CASSEGGSSYEQYF. The CDR3 DNA reads as TGTGCCAGCAGTGAAGGCGGGAGCTCCTACGAGCAGTACTTC.

This clonotype was observed a few times. This chain uses TRBV4-3 with TRBJ1-2; 9 nucleotides match TRBD1. Per the germline V gene, CDR1 is LGHNA and CDR2 is YSLEER. This CDR3 is built from 15 residues. V lost 0 bases to trimming and J lost 4 bases; unmatched junction nucleotides: 3. The CDR3 coding sequence is TGCGCCAGCAGCCAAGACGACAGGGGGAGCTATGGCTACACCTTC. It translates to CASSQDDRGSYGYTF.

The table lists this clonotype with many counts. V usage is TRBV11-2 and J usage is TRBJ2-1; a possible D gene is TRBD2 (7 bases). Germline V lookup: CDR1 SGHAT, CDR2 FQNNGV. The CDR3 has 13 amino acids. V was pared by 3 bases and J by 7 bases, with 10 bases between. In DNA, the CDR3 is TGTGCCAGCAGCTTCGGGGGGCAGAATGAGCAGTTCTTC. Its translation is CASSFGGQNEQFF.

This clonotype was picked up a small number of times. V and J are TRBV7-2 and TRBJ2-6; the D gene could be TRBD1 or TRBD2 (6 bases each). V dropped 5 bases and J dropped 0 bases, with 14 bases sitting between them. This CDR3 is built from 17 residues. Germline CDR1 is SGHTA and CDR2 is FQGNSA. The CDR3 sequence: CASSRGPGSSGANVLTF. In nucleotides, the CDR3 is TGTGCCAGCAGCCGGGGGCCGGGAAGCTCTGGGGCCAACGTCCTGACTTTC.

This clonotype has more than one count but fewer than ten. The rearrangement uses TRBV29-1 and TRBJ2-3; D uncertain. Germline V gives CDR1 SQVTM, CDR2 ANQGSEA. The V and J ends lost 7 bases and 6 bases respectively, with 17 bases between them. The CDR3 runs to 13 residues. CDR3 residues: CSGKDRVLDTQYF. DNA for the CDR3: TGCAGCGGCAAAGATCGGGTTTTGGATACGCAGTATTTT.

The table lists this clonotype with many counts. This sequence joins TRBV28 and TRBJ1-2, with unresolved D. Germline V CDR1 and CDR2: MDHEN, SYDVKM. Trimming cost V 8 bases and J 5 bases, with 9 bases left between them. The CDR3 is 11 residues long. CDR3 coding DNA: TGTGCCAGCGCGCCATTGTATGGCTACACCTTC. It translates to CASAPLYGYTF.

This clonotype occurred many times. J is TRBJ1-2 and V is TRBV28; TRBD1 agrees at 11 bases. Germline V lookup: CDR1 MDHEN, CDR2 SYDVKM. CDR3 length equals 14 residues. Trimming took 7 bases from V and 8 from J; bases not matched to a gene: 9. CDR3 amino acids: CASTRTGGVPGYTF. DNA for the CDR3: TGTGCCAGCACCCGGACAGGGGGCGTACCCGGCTACACCTTC.

This clonotype was recorded many times. The chain couples TRBV27 to TRBJ1-1, with TRBD1 matching over 7 bases. Germline V gene sequence: CDR1 MNHEY, CDR2 SMNVEV (reference sequence). J was trimmed by 5 bases and V by 1 base; bases with no gene match: 4. CDR3 length: 14 residues. The chain's CDR3 is CASSLWQGQTEAFF. The CDR3 DNA follows: TGTGCCAGCAGTTTATGGCAGGGACAGACTGAAGCTTTCTTT.

The table lists this clonotype with a few counts. The V and J genes are TRBV7-9 and TRBJ2-6; D assignment may be TRBD1 or TRBD2 (5 bases each). The CDR3 sequence is 16 residues long. V dropped 5 bases and J dropped 0 bases, with 11 bases sitting between them. Germline V gene data show CDR1 as SEHNR and CDR2 as FQNEAQ (reference sequence). The CDR3 DNA sequence: TGTGCCAGCAGCCCTGGGACGGTCTCTGGGGCCAACGTCCTGACTTTC. Its protein is CASSPGTVSGANVLTF.

The chain combines TRBV29-1 with TRBJ2-7, with D possibly being TRBD1 (6 bases). CDR1 and CDR2 (germline): SQVTM, ANQGSEA. There are 13 residues in the CDR3. Trimming pared 4 bases from V and 2 bases from J, leaving 12 bases between. The CDR3 DNA sequence: TGCAGCGTTGTGGGGACAAATACCTACGAGCAGTACTTC. This codes for CSVVGTNTYEQYF.

The chain is built from TRBV19 and TRBJ1-1, with no clear D. In germline, CDR1 is LNHDA, CDR2 SQIVND (reference sequence). This CDR3 comprises 15 residues. Trimming left V 2 bases short and J 1 base short, with 11 bases between. The CDR3 DNA is TGTGCCAGTAGTATACCTGGGGTTACGAACACTGAAGCTTTCTTT. Encoded protein: CASSIPGVTNTEAFF. The full variable domain, completed using reference TRBV19 and TRBJ1-1, is DGGITQSPKYLFRKEGQNVTLSCEQNLNHDAMYWYRQDPGQGLRLIYYSQIVNDFQKGDIAEGYSVSREKKESFPLTVTSAQKNPTAFYLCASSIPGVTNTEAFFGQGTRLTVV.

This clonotype appeared many times. V usage is TRBV7-2 and J usage is TRBJ2-7; the D call may be TRBD1 or TRBD2 (5 bases each). CDR1 SGHTA and CDR2 FQGNSA come from the germline V gene. Trimming removed 4 bases from V and 0 bases from J, with 10 bases in between. There are 14 residues in the CDR3. The CDR3 DNA reads as TGTGCCAGCAGCTCGGGACGTGGCTCCTACGAGCAGTACGTC. It is translated as CASSSGRGSYEQYV.

The rearrangement links TRBV29-1 to TRBJ1-2; no definite D call. The CDR3 has 14 amino acids. The V end was cut by 3 bases, the J end by 5 bases, with 16 bases between. CDR1 is SQVTM, CDR2 ANQGSEA, per germline. The CDR3 sequence: CSVDPSTPPYGYTF. The CDR3, as DNA: TGCAGCGTTGACCCCTCGACACCTCCGTATGGCTACACCTTC.

This clonotype has a count of ten or more. This chain links TRBV7-2 with TRBJ2-5; no firm D call. The length of the CDR3 is 14 residues. Germline-derived CDR1 and CDR2 are SGHTA and FQGNSA. V lost 2 bases and J lost 5, with 12 bases in between. The DNA for the CDR3 is TGTGCCAGCAGCTTATTCCGGGCGGACGAGACCCAGTACTTC. Translating it yields CASSLFRADETQYF.

This clonotype was seen ten or more times. The rearrangement uses TRBV7-8 and TRBJ2-7, with 10 bases matching TRBD2. This CDR3 region has 15 residues. J was trimmed by 3 bases and V by 3 bases; bases with no gene match: 5. Germline V gene sequence: CDR1 SGHVS, CDR2 FQNEAQ. DNA of the CDR3: TGTGCCAGCAGCTTCGAGCGGGAGGGGTTCTACGAGCAGTACTTC. This translates into CASSFEREGFYEQYF.

This clonotype was recorded at least ten times. The CDR3 protein is CASSLGGAQGRYQPQHF. In DNA, the CDR3 is TGTGCCAGCAGCTTAGGAGGCGCGCAGGGTCGGTATCAGCCCCAGCATTTT. The chain has TRBV7-2 and TRBJ1-5, with TRBD1 as a possible D gene (5 bases). V was clipped by 1 base and J by 5 bases, with 18 bases between them. The CDR3 runs to 17 residues. The V gene's germline CDR1 is SGHTA and CDR2 FQGNSA.

At least ten counts were recorded for this clonotype. The rearrangement links TRBV5-6 to TRBJ2-4; 9 bases are a match to TRBD1. The CDR3 consists of 14 residues. J gave up 10 bases and V 3 bases, and 8 bases lay outside the gene matches. Per the germline V gene, CDR1 is SGHDT and CDR2 is YYEEEE. In nucleotides, the CDR3 is TGTGCCAGCAGCTCGGGGACAGGGTTAACTATTCAGTACTTC. It codes for CASSSGTGLTIQYF.

Sample share makes this clonotype medium-sized (0.01 to 0.1%). The chain is built from TRBV7-2 and TRBJ1-5; 10 bases are shared with TRBD1. The junction had 4 bases not matched to a gene; V was cut back by 5 bases and J by 3 bases. The CDR3 has 15 residues. CDR1 and CDR2 (germline): SGHTA, FQGNSA. Here the CDR3 DNA reads TGTGCCAGCAGCGGACAGGGGGGGAACAATCAGCCCCAGCATTTT. Its protein product is CASSGQGGNNQPQHF.

This clonotype was picked up many times. The chain employs TRBV28 and TRBJ2-2; D uncertain. The CDR3 covers 15 residues. Germline-derived CDR1 and CDR2 are MDHEN and SYDVKM. V was shortened by 1 base and J by 0 bases, with 6 bases between the two germline ends. CDR3 nucleotide sequence: TGTGCCAGCAGTTTATTGAGAGCGAACACCGGGGAGCTGTTTTTT. This gives the protein CASSLLRANTGELFF.

This clonotype was seen at least ten times. The chain has TRBV7-3 and TRBJ2-1; 16 bases line up with TRBD2. V was clipped by 5 bases and J by 12 bases; unmatched bases: 7. The CDR3 loop spans 15 amino acids. Germline V lookup: CDR1 SGHTA, CDR2 FQGTGA. The CDR3 DNA reads as TGTGCCAGCAGCCCGGGACTAGCGGGAGGGGTACGGCAGTTCTTC. Amino acids: CASSPGLAGGVRQFF.

This clonotype was seen at least ten times. The CDR3 DNA reads TGTGCCAGCATCTATGGGGAGTCCTACAATGAGCAGTTCTTC. Protein: CASIYGESYNEQFF. The chain couples TRBV28 to TRBJ2-1, with a tentative D call TRBD2 (5 bases). V was pared by 7 bases and J by 1 base, with 11 bases between. Looked up from germline, CDR1 is MDHEN and CDR2 is SYDVKM. The CDR3 has 14 amino acids.

This clonotype showed up just a few times. The chain uses TRBV20-1 and TRBJ2-7, with 12 positions matching TRBD2. Germline V lookup: CDR1 DFQATT, CDR2 SNEGSKA (reference sequence). The CDR3 runs to 14 residues. V trimming: 5 bases; J trimming: 2 bases; junction bases outside the gene matches: 4. CDR3 sequence reads: CSADRLAGAYEQYF. The CDR3 DNA reads as TGCAGTGCTGACCGACTAGCGGGAGCCTACGAGCAGTACTTC.

This clonotype was seen repeatedly, ten times or more. The chain is built from TRBV5-1 and TRBJ2-1; D is ambiguous. The CDR3 is 15 amino acids. Deletions cut 4 bases from V and 2 bases from J, with 13 bases between. The germline V gene encodes CDR1 SGHRS and CDR2 YFSETQ. In DNA form, the CDR3 reads TGCGCCAGCAGCCCCGGGCCTCGAACCTACAATGAGCAGTTCTTC. Its protein is CASSPGPRTYNEQFF.